The 27 T cell receptor beta chains listed next were all sequenced from one sample in a study of cytomegalovirus exposure and HLA in healthy donors. The PCR used 60 Vbeta and 13 Jbeta primers. The method was immunoSEQ multiplex PCR; TCRdb's version includes in-frame clones alone and lacks a portion of them. The profile shows about 160,000 clones, roughly four fifths of them singletons. Sequences were obtained from PBMCs. Source of these receptors: a girl aged 2 to 9 in good health and CMV-seropositive.

The rearrangement uses TRBV2 and TRBJ2-7; 11 nucleotides line up with TRBD1. The CDR3 loop spans 16 amino acids. V dropped 1 base and J dropped 4; count of bases not matched to a gene: 6. Germline CDR1 reads SNHLY; CDR2 reads FYNNEI. CDR3 region: CASSEGGTGGIYEQYF. CDR3 bases: TGTGCCAGCAGTGAAGGCGGGACAGGGGGGATTTACGAGCAGTACTTC.

The chain joins TRBV27 to TRBJ2-7, with TRBD2 identical over 10 bases. V trimming: 5 bases; J trimming: 1 base; junction bases outside the gene matches: 8. Per germline, CDR1 MNHEY and CDR2 SMNVEV (reference sequence). The CDR3 is made up of 16 amino acids. The CDR3, as DNA: TGTGCCAGCAGTACCCCCGGGACTAGCGCGTCCTACGAGCAGTACTTC. Translation gives CASSTPGTSASYEQYF.

V and J are TRBV5-1 and TRBJ2-5; tentatively, D is TRBD1 (5 bases). The V gene's germline CDR1 is SGHRS and CDR2 YFSETQ. Trimming removed 1 base from V and 4 bases from J, with 8 bases in between. This CDR3 spans 13 amino acids. The DNA for the CDR3 is TGCGCCAGCAGCTTGCCGGACATAGAGACCCAGTACTTC. Residues: CASSLPDIETQYF. The variable domain in full, with the rest retrieved from reference TRBV5-1 and TRBJ2-5, is KAGVTQTPRYLIKTRGQQVTLSCSPISGHRSVSWYQQTPGQGLQFLFEYFSETQRNKGNFPGRFSGRQFSNSRSEMNVSTLELGDSALYLCASSLPDIETQYFGPGTRLLVL.

The chain's CDR3 is CASSLQFEANYGYTF. As DNA, the CDR3 is TGCGCCAGCAGCCTCCAGTTTGAGGCTAACTATGGCTACACCTTC. The chain combines TRBV4-1 with TRBJ1-2; no reliable D call. The V and J ends lost 4 bases and 0 bases respectively, with 12 bases between them. The CDR3 is made up of 15 amino acids. Germline CDR1 MGHRA, CDR2 YSYEKL.

This rearrangement joins TRBV28 to TRBJ2-1; D perhaps matches TRBD1 (5 bases). The V and J ends lost 4 bases and 6 bases respectively, with 19 bases between them. This CDR3 has 16 amino acids. Germline CDR1 MDHEN, CDR2 SYDVKM. The CDR3 sequence: CASSSRFRTWSNEQFF. CDR3 sequence (DNA): TGTGCCAGCAGTTCTCGTTTTAGGACATGGTCCAATGAGCAGTTCTTC.

The chain employs TRBV4-2 and TRBJ2-3; TRBD2 aligns across 11 bases. The CDR3 extends over 16 amino acids. Unmatched junction bases numbered 3, after V lost 0 bases and J lost 4 bases. From germline, CDR1 is LGHNA and CDR2 YNFKEQ. CDR3 protein: CASSQEGTSGADTQYF. The DNA for the CDR3 is TGTGCCAGCAGCCAAGAGGGGACTAGCGGTGCAGATACGCAGTATTTT.

The V gene is TRBV18, the J gene TRBJ2-5; D remains ambiguous. The V gene's germline CDR1 is KGHSH and CDR2 LQKENI. The CDR3 totals 14 residues. The V and J ends lost 7 bases and 0 bases respectively, with 12 bases between them. This CDR3 is CASCLRSNQETQYF. The CDR3 DNA reads TGTGCCAGCTGCCTACGGAGTAACCAAGAGACCCAGTACTTC.

In nucleotides, the CDR3 is TGTGCCAGCACTTGGACAGGCCCAGGGGGACTGTTTTTT. This codes for CASTWTGPGGLFF. The chain recombines TRBV6-1 with TRBJ1-4; 7 bases are a match to TRBD1. Germline V gene sequence: CDR1 MNHNS, CDR2 SASEGT. After removal of 7 bases from V and 13 bases from J, the junction contained 12 bases not matched to a gene. The CDR3 is 13 amino acids.

The chain combines TRBV28 with TRBJ1-5; the D gene is possibly TRBD1 (6 bases). This CDR3 is built from 15 residues. CDR1 and CDR2 from the germline V gene are MDHEN and SYDVKM. V lost 4 bases to trimming and J lost 3 bases, with 13 bases between them. The CDR3 protein is CASSSLDRVNQPQHF. The CDR3 DNA follows: TGTGCCAGCAGTTCCTTGGACAGAGTCAATCAGCCCCAGCATTTT.

The chain joins TRBV29-1 to TRBJ2-1, with TRBD1 identical over 7 bases. The germline V gene has CDR1 SQVTM and CDR2 ANQGSEA. This CDR3 region has 12 residues. The junction had 5 bases not matched to a gene; V was cut back by 8 bases and J by 4 bases. CDR3 sequence: CSSQQGYNEQFF. The CDR3 DNA follows: TGCAGCTCTCAACAGGGGTACAATGAGCAGTTCTTC.

The rearrangement uses TRBV9 and TRBJ2-7; D perhaps matches TRBD2 (6 bases). This CDR3 has 14 amino acids. CDR1 and CDR2 from the germline V gene are SGDLS and YYNGEE. Trimming shortened V by 4 bases and J by 2 bases, and 13 bases separated the two germline ends. CDR3 DNA sequence: TGTGCCAGCAGCCCCGGGACTGAGCCCTACGAGCAGTACTTC. Translated, it gives CASSPGTEPYEQYF. The full variable domain, with the rest looked up from reference TRBV9 and TRBJ2-7, is DSGVTQTPKHLITATGQRVTLRCSPRSGDLSVYWYQQSLDQGLQFLIQYYNGEERAKGNILERFSAQQFPDLHSELNLSSLELGDSALYFCASSPGTEPYEQYFGPGTRLTVT.

The V call is TRBV27, the J call TRBJ1-1; the D gene is possibly TRBD1 (5 bases). With 3 bases removed from V and 4 bases from J, the gap between germline ends came to 12 bases. The germline V gene encodes CDR1 MNHEY and CDR2 SMNVEV (reference sequence). The CDR3 contains 14 residues. The CDR3 protein is CASSLDTLGTEAFF. The CDR3 coding sequence is TGTGCCAGCAGTTTGGACACTCTGGGCACTGAAGCTTTCTTT.

This sequence joins TRBV27 and TRBJ1-5, with TRBD1 identical over 8 bases. CDR1 and CDR2 from the germline V gene are MNHEY and SMNVEV (reference sequence). The junction had 4 bases not matched to a gene; V was cut back by 3 bases and J by 6 bases. The CDR3 has 14 residues. The CDR3 DNA follows: TGTGCCAGCAGTTTGTCAGGGGGCTCTCAGCCCCAGCATTTT. It specifies CASSLSGGSQPQHF.

The chain links TRBV29-1 to TRBJ2-1; TRBD1 matches 8 bases. The germline CDR1 and CDR2 sequences are SQVTM and ANQGSEA. After removal of 0 bases from V and 5 bases from J, the junction contained 12 bases not matched to a gene. CDR3 length: 17 amino acids. This CDR3 reads CSVEDPLRDRPNNEQFF. The CDR3 DNA reads as TGCAGCGTTGAAGATCCCCTCCGGGACAGGCCGAACAATGAGCAGTTCTTC.

The chain couples TRBV4-1 to TRBJ1-5; TRBD1 aligns across 11 bases. The CDR3 is 18 residues long. Germline V CDR1 and CDR2: MGHRA, YSYEKL. The V and J ends lost 0 bases and 2 bases, in that order; junction bases with no gene match: 6. CDR3 loop: CASSQETDRGLGNQPQHF. DNA of the CDR3: TGCGCCAGCAGCCAAGAAACGGACAGGGGGCTGGGCAATCAGCCCCAGCATTTT.

The chain carries TRBV10-3 and TRBJ2-1, with 7 positions matching TRBD1. Germline loops: CDR1 ENHRY, CDR2 SYGVKD. The CDR3 spans 12 residues. The V and J ends lost 6 bases and 7 bases, in that order; junction bases with no gene match: 3. CDR3 in DNA: TGTGCCATCAGGGACAGGTCAAATGAGCAGTTCTTC. Translating gives CAIRDRSNEQFF.

This chain connects TRBV2 to TRBJ2-1; 7 positions agree with TRBD2. V was pared by 3 bases and J by 3 bases, with 5 bases of the junction left unmatched. The CDR3 contains 15 residues. The germline V gene has CDR1 SNHLY and CDR2 FYNNEI. CDR3 loop: CASSDSSGIYNEQFF. The DNA for the CDR3 is TGTGCCAGCAGTGATTCTAGCGGAATCTACAATGAGCAGTTCTTC. Full variable domain (outside the CDR3, taken from reference TRBV2 and TRBJ2-1): EPEVTQTPSHQVTQMGQEVILRCVPISNHLYFYWYRQILGQKVEFLVSFYNNEISEKSEIFDDQFSVERPDGSNFTLKIRSTKLEDSAMYFCASSDSSGIYNEQFFGPGTRLTVL.

Points on this clone: Other DNA sequences in the sample encode the same CDR3. This chain joins TRBV5-4 and TRBJ2-3; no clear D gene. The CDR3 contains 12 residues. Trimming shortened V by 3 bases and J by 0 bases, and 2 bases separated the two germline ends. Germline CDR1 is SGHNT and CDR2 is YYREEE (reference sequence). CDR3 DNA sequence: TGTGCCAGCAGCTCTAGCACAGATACGCAGTATTTT. Translating gives CASSSSTDTQYF.

V is TRBV28 and J is TRBJ2-3; weak D call: TRBD1 (6 bases). The CDR3 runs to 16 residues. The germline gives CDR1 MDHEN, CDR2 SYDVKM. The germline V and J ends were trimmed by 6 bases and 0 bases, with 16 bases remaining between them. The CDR3 DNA is TGTGCCAGCAGCTCGAGGCCCGGGACAAGCACAGATACGCAGTATTTT. Its translation: CASSSRPGTSTDTQYF. Full variable domain (rest looked up from reference TRBV28 and TRBJ2-3): DVKVTQSSRYLVKRTGEKVFLECVQDMDHENMFWYRQDPGLGLRLIYFSYDVKMKEKGDIPEGYSVSREKKERFSLILESASTNQTSMYLCASSSRPGTSTDTQYFGPGTRLTVL.

The V gene is TRBV30, the J gene TRBJ2-1, with TRBD1 matching over 11 bases. The V segment lost 1 base and the J segment 6 bases; nucleotides outside the gene matches: 2. There are 14 residues in the CDR3. From germline, CDR1 is GTSNPN and CDR2 SVGIG (reference sequence). DNA for the CDR3: TGTGCCTGGAGTGAGGGACAGGGGGTCAATGAGCAGTTCTTC. Protein product: CAWSEGQGVNEQFF. Combining the CDR3 with reference TRBV30 and TRBJ2-1 gives the whole variable domain SQTIHQWPATLVQPVGSPLSLECTVEGTSNPNLYWYRQAAGRGLQLLFYSVGIGQISSEVPQNLSASRPQDRQFILSSKKLLLSDSGFYLCAWSEGQGVNEQFFGPGTRLTVL.

The chain couples TRBV9 to TRBJ1-1; weak D call: TRBD1 (6 bases). Germline loops: CDR1 SGDLS, CDR2 YYNGEE. CDR3 length equals 13 residues. V lost 3 bases, J lost 5 bases, and 11 bases lay in between. The chain's CDR3 is CASSGARGTEAFF. CDR3 DNA: TGTGCCAGCAGCGGTGCCAGGGGAACTGAAGCTTTCTTT.

This clone was recorded only once. The chain couples TRBV5-4 to TRBJ2-1, with 7 bases lining up with TRBD2. V shed 4 bases and J 5 bases; nucleotides not matched to a gene: 6. CDR3 size: 14 residues. Per the germline V gene, CDR1 is SGHNT and CDR2 is YYREEE (reference sequence). Here the CDR3 DNA reads TGTGCCAGCAGCCCCGGGACTACCAACAATGAGCAGTTCTTC. This encodes CASSPGTTNNEQFF.

This sequence joins TRBV6-5 and TRBJ1-2, with D possibly TRBD1 on 5 matching bases. V lost 8 bases and J lost 2, with 18 bases in between. The CDR3 is 15 residues long. Germline assignment: CDR1 MNHEY and CDR2 SVGAGI. For the CDR3, the DNA is TGTGCCAGCTGTGGGGGAGGGTTGGGGAACTATGGCTACACCTTC. This gives the protein CASCGGGLGNYGYTF.

The V gene is TRBV9, the J gene TRBJ1-3; D is unclear. The V end was cut by 4 bases, the J end by 0 bases, with 5 bases between. Per the germline V gene, CDR1 is SGDLS and CDR2 is YYNGEE. The CDR3 has 13 amino acids. CDR3 protein: CASSRVSGNTIYF. The CDR3 region has the DNA TGTGCCAGCAGCCGTGTCTCTGGAAACACCATATATTTT.

The chain employs TRBV5-1 and TRBJ1-2; D may be TRBD1 (5 bases). The CDR3 has 15 amino acids. Looked up from germline, CDR1 is SGHRS and CDR2 is YFSETQ. V was shortened by 1 base and J by 2 bases, with 12 bases between the two germline ends. This CDR3 reads CASSLNVGQNYGYTF. The DNA for the CDR3 is TGCGCCAGCAGCTTGAATGTAGGACAAAACTATGGCTACACCTTC.

The chain links TRBV4-1 to TRBJ2-1, with 9 positions matching TRBD2. The CDR3 totals 16 residues. V was clipped by 5 bases and J by 5 bases; unmatched bases: 10. Germline CDR1 MGHRA, CDR2 YSYEKL. CDR3 in amino acids: CASSFLTSGEDNEQFF. For the CDR3, the DNA is TGCGCCAGCAGCTTTTTGACTAGCGGAGAGGACAATGAGCAGTTCTTC.

The chain employs TRBV28 and TRBJ2-1; TRBD2 aligns across 11 bases. Trimming removed 6 bases from V and 6 bases from J; junction bases left unmatched: 10. The CDR3 loop spans 16 amino acids. CDR1 and CDR2 (germline): MDHEN, SYDVKM. The CDR3 sequence: CASREYGTSGRNEQFF. Written as DNA, the CDR3 is TGTGCCAGCAGAGAATACGGGACTAGCGGACGCAATGAGCAGTTCTTC.